A selection of T cell receptor beta chains follows, all from one sample in a study of T-cell memory formation after mild COVID-19. TCRdb re-derived calls from the 5' RACE reads in MiXCR, one entry per CDR3 protein. This repertoire shows roughly 600,000 distinct CDR3 sequences, more than 15% found once; its top ten account for around 11%. Sequenced sample: PBMCs or a T cell subset sorted from them (not recorded which). Source of these receptors: an adult woman who had mild COVID-19 (a few samples of this study predate the infection). Cell type and time point are not known. Both conserved end residues are trimmed from each CDR3.

V	J	CDR3
TRBV13	TRBJ2-1	ASSPRQGGDEQF
TRBV20-1	TRBJ2-3	SATRLAGAWDTQY
TRBV2	TRBJ2-3	ASSGHRGGADTQY
TRBV20-1	TRBJ2-3	SALGTSGGTRDTQY
TRBV5-1	TRBJ2-3	ASSLAGGGPDTQY
TRBV2	TRBJ2-7	ANKREDFYEQY
TRBV7-2	TRBJ1-4	ASSPWGGEKLF
TRBV10-3	TRBJ1-2	AISENRGYGYT
TRBV6-5	TRBJ2-5	ASSYSTGIPQETQY
TRBV15	TRBJ2-1	ATSRKEGLAGAYEQF
TRBV29-1	TRBJ1-1	SVKTGGTEAF
TRBV12-3/TRBV12-4	TRBJ2-7	ASSLEGTVPYEQY
TRBV2	TRBJ1-1	ASSEVDRSVAF
TRBV7-2	TRBJ1-4	ASSFSGQGAEKLF
TRBV3-1	TRBJ2-1	ASTSTRDNNEQF
TRBV19	TRBJ1-2	ASSIGTGGTYGYT